One and the same sample provided the 18 T cell receptor beta chains below, sequenced in a study of regulatory T cells in long-lasting Graves disease. Indicated time point: newly diagnosed GD, antithyroid drugs for less than 3 months. RNA from PBMCs was the source of the TCR library. Arm-PCR of CDR3 regions and iRepertoire HTBI primers were used to build TCR beta libraries. MiXCR, applied by TCRdb to the multiplex PCR reads, yields one record per CDR3 protein. The table shows approximately 460,000 distinct CDR3 sequences, with 16% occurring only once. These same data were also listed under a study on T cells in Graves' hyperthyroidism and ophthalmopathy.

This sample comprised peripheral blood mononuclear cells (PBMCs), obtained at new diagnosis, from a patient treated with antithyroid drugs. Receptors were obtained from a woman in her thirties with Graves disease.

The table lists this clonotype with many counts. The CDR3 bases are TGTGCCAGCTCACCACCGATACTAGTAGCGGACCACAATGAGCAGTTCTTC. It yields the protein CASSPPILVADHNEQFF. The rearrangement joins TRBV18 to TRBJ2-1; maybe TRBD2 (6 bases). V lost 0 bases and J lost 5, with 17 bases in between. CDR1 is KGHSH and CDR2 is LQKENI in the germline V gene. This CDR3 comprises 17 residues.

This clonotype has a single count. The gene calls are TRBV28 and TRBJ2-2, with 16 bases aligning to TRBD2. The CDR3 is 20 amino acids. The ends lost 5 bases at V and 3 bases at J; junction bases unmatched: 12. Germline values: CDR1 MDHEN, CDR2 SYDVKM. CDR3 in amino acids: CASSPFAGTSGRADTGELFF. Here the CDR3 DNA reads TGTGCCAGCAGTCCCTTCGCCGGGACTAGCGGGAGGGCCGACACCGGGGAGCTGTTTTTT.

The CDR3 protein is CASSFLWGTASNHTDTQYF. The CDR3 bases are TGTGCCAGCAGTTTCCTCTGGGGGACCGCATCAAATCACACGGATACGCAGTATTTT. V usage is TRBV28 and J usage is TRBJ2-3; D tentatively fits TRBD1 or TRBD2 (5 bases each). Germline V gives CDR1 MDHEN, CDR2 SYDVKM. The CDR3 covers 19 residues. Trimming stripped 3 bases from V and 6 bases from J, with 28 bases between.

This clonotype was detected many times. The CDR3 region has the DNA TGTGCCAGCAGTTCCGGGACTAGCGGGAGAGCAGCAGATACGCAGTATTTT. Encoded protein: CASSSGTSGRAADTQYF. This rearrangement joins TRBV27 to TRBJ2-3; 14 nucleotides line up with TRBD2. The trim removed 4 bases at V and 4 bases at J, leaving 7 bases unmatched. Germline V CDR1 and CDR2: MNHEY, SMNVEV (reference sequence). The CDR3 covers 17 residues.

This clonotype came up many times. The rearrangement joins TRBV6-1 to TRBJ2-1; a weak D match, TRBD2 (5 bases). Germline V lookup: CDR1 MNHNS, CDR2 SASEGT. V lost 7 bases, J lost 6 bases, and 19 bases lay in between. The CDR3 consists of 15 residues. CDR3 region: CASNLRGAVRNEQFF. Here the CDR3 DNA reads TGTGCCAGCAACCTCCGGGGAGCGGTACGCAATGAGCAGTTCTTC.

V is TRBV10-2 and J is TRBJ2-7, with TRBD2 matching over 10 bases. Trimming cost V 6 bases and J 3 bases; bases outside gene matches: 5. CDR1 is WSHSY and CDR2 is SAAADI in the germline V gene. The CDR3 loop spans 14 amino acids. The CDR3 reads CASRAAGGHYEQYF. CDR3 coding DNA: TGCGCCAGCAGAGCAGCGGGAGGGCACTACGAGCAGTACTTC.

This clonotype occurred many times. This sequence joins TRBV3-1 and TRBJ1-1; D unclear. The CDR3 consists of 17 residues. Germline V gene lookup returns CDR1 LGHDT and CDR2 YNNKEL (reference sequence). V was pared by 4 bases and J by 0 bases, with 18 bases between. CDR3 amino acids: CASSPHLGRTMNTEAFF. For the CDR3, the DNA is TGTGCCAGCAGCCCCCACCTGGGCAGGACTATGAACACTGAAGCTTTCTTT.

This clonotype came up a few times. A junction boundary mismatches the germline segment, possibly from a read error. The rearrangement joins TRBV4-2 to TRBJ2-3, with 11 positions matching TRBD2. Germline assignment: CDR1 LGHNA and CDR2 YNFKEQ. This CDR3 region has 18 residues. The CDR3 sequence is CASSQVAGGRGSTDTQYF. The CDR3 DNA reads as TGCGCCAGCAGCCAAGTAGCGGGAGGGAGGGGTAGCACAGATACGCAGTATTTT.

This clonotype was counted only a few times. The rearrangement links TRBV6-5 to TRBJ2-1; tentatively, D is TRBD1 (6 bases). The germline V gene encodes CDR1 MNHEY and CDR2 SVGAGI. CDR3 length equals 12 residues. V was cut by 2 bases and J by 15 bases, with 14 bases left in between. As DNA, the CDR3 is TGTGCCAGCAGTTACCACCGGGACAAGCCGTTCTTC. Amino acid sequence: CASSYHRDKPFF.

Regarding this clonotype: A much larger clone sits a single nucleotide away, making a read error possible. V and J are TRBV11-2 and TRBJ1-5; no clear D gene. The CDR3 length is 13 residues. Germline V gene lookup returns CDR1 SGHAT and CDR2 FQNNGV. CDR3 DNA: TGTGTCAGCAGCTCCGATCCTGGGCAGCCCCAGCATTTT. Translated, it gives CVSSSDPGQPQHF.

This clonotype showed up many times. The rearrangement joins TRBV7-2 to TRBJ1-2, with 7 bases aligning to TRBD1. The J segment lost 3 bases and the V segment lost 6 bases, leaving 10 bases of the junction unmatched. Germline CDR1 and CDR2: SGHTA and FQGNSA. CDR3 length equals 15 residues. This CDR3 is CASRPGQSPYYGYTF. As DNA, the CDR3 is TGTGCCAGCAGACCGGGACAGAGCCCTTACTATGGCTACACCTTC. Filled out from reference TRBV7-2 and TRBJ1-2, the complete variable domain reads GAGVSQSPSNKVTEKGKDVELRCDPISGHTALYWYRQSLGQGLEFLIYFQGNSAPDKSGLPSDRFSAERTGGSVSTLTIQRTQQEDSAVYLCASRPGQSPYYGYTFGSGTRLTVV.

This clonotype was counted at least ten times. The rearrangement uses TRBV5-1 and TRBJ2-1; the D gene is possibly TRBD2 (6 bases). The CDR3 is 16 amino acids. Germline CDR1 is SGHRS and CDR2 is YFSETQ. V gave up 0 bases and J gave up 7 bases, with 17 bases separating them. CDR3 bases: TGCGCCAGCAGCTTGGGGTCCAGCGGAAGCGGGAATGAGCAGTTCTTC. Its translation: CASSLGSSGSGNEQFF.

In its sample, this clonotype was seen a few times. CDR3 residues: CASSTPGLASSYEQYF. The CDR3 DNA sequence: TGTGCCAGTAGTACGCCGGGACTAGCGAGCTCCTACGAGCAGTACTTC. The genes are TRBV19 and TRBJ2-7, with 10 bases fitting TRBD2. V was pared by 4 bases and J by 0 bases, with 6 bases of the junction left unmatched. This CDR3 contains 16 residues. Germline V CDR1 and CDR2: LNHDA, SQIVND (reference sequence).

V and J are TRBV20-1 and TRBJ2-5, with D tentatively TRBD2 (6 bases). Germline values: CDR1 DFQATT, CDR2 SNEGSKA (reference sequence). Trimming removed 1 base from V and 4 bases from J, with 10 bases in between. There are 13 residues in the CDR3. The CDR3 protein is CSARVGGGETQYF. In nucleotides, the CDR3 is TGCAGTGCTAGAGTTGGGGGAGGAGAGACCCAGTACTTC.

The chain has TRBV5-1 and TRBJ2-3, with D unclear. V was cut by 4 bases and J by 0 bases, with 15 bases left in between. The CDR3 spans 16 residues. Germline CDR1 reads SGHRS; CDR2 reads YFSETQ. CDR3 residues: CASSNLGRDSTDTQYF. The CDR3 DNA reads as TGCGCCAGCAGCAATCTAGGTCGCGATAGCACAGATACGCAGTATTTT.

A word on this clonotype: A read error is possible here, since a much larger clone lies one base away. This chain uses TRBV14 with TRBJ2-1; D is perhaps TRBD1 (7 bases). The CDR3 spans 17 residues. Per the germline V gene, CDR1 is SGHDN and CDR2 is FVKESK. The CDR3 nucleotides are TGTGCCAGCAGCCTCACAGGGGAGGTGTATGACCACAATGATCAGTTCTTC. Translation: CASSLTGEVYDHNDQFF.

This clonotype came up a few times. This chain joins TRBV20-1 and TRBJ1-5; no definite D call. The CDR3 runs 15 residues. CDR1 is DFQATT, CDR2 SNEGSKA, per germline (reference sequence). The germline V and J ends were trimmed by 2 bases and 3 bases, with 14 bases remaining between them. The CDR3 DNA reads TGCAGTGCTAGACCGACGGAAGTTTACAATCAGCCCCAGCATTTT. Amino acid sequence: CSARPTEVYNQPQHF.

This clonotype turned up a few times. A much more abundant neighbour one base away suggests this may be a read error. The gene calls are TRBV27 and TRBJ2-7; no clear D. Trimming took 2 bases from V and 4 from J, leaving 15 bases between them. The length of the CDR3 is 15 residues. The germline CDR1 and CDR2 sequences are MNHEY and SMNVEV (reference sequence). The CDR3 here is CASSLTPVGRYEQYF. DNA for the CDR3: TGTGCCAGCAGTTTAACCCCAGTCGGACGATACGAGCAGTACTTC.